The 29 T cell receptor beta chains listed next were all sequenced from one sample in a study of blood T cell repertoires in COVID-19 (dated by TCRdb to about 2020). Libraries were made using the immunoSEQ multiplex PCR assay. The immuneACCESS repertoire file appears here via TCRdb, limited to in-frame rearrangements. These files lack a portion of the clones; in checked studies, under half of the deficit traces to unresolved V genes, and the cause of the others is not known. The sample table shows around 300,000 clones, and approximately 88% are seen once. The top ten hold about 5% of the sample. The sequenced material came from PBMCs or T cells enriched from blood (not recorded which). The origin of the receptors is a man aged 25 to 40 who had recovered from COVID-19.

The chain combines TRBV3-1 (or the pseudogene TRBV3-2) with TRBJ1-6; D may be TRBD1 (6 bases). CDR1 is LGHDT and CDR2 is YNNKEL in the germline V gene (reference sequence). This CDR3 is built from 16 residues. The V end lost 0 bases, the J end lost 10 bases, and 16 bases lay between the germline ends. This CDR3 reads CASSQELARGGSPLHF. The CDR3 region has the DNA TGTGCCAGCAGCCAAGAACTTGCCAGGGGCGGATCACCCCTCCACTTT.

The chain couples TRBV7-9 to TRBJ1-2, with unresolved D. Germline loops: CDR1 SEHNR, CDR2 FQNEAQ (reference sequence). The CDR3 runs 13 residues. Between the trimmed V and J ends, which lost 8 bases and 8 bases, there was a span of 18 bases. In DNA form, the CDR3 reads TGTGCCAGCGAACTGCGGGGTCCGGGCGGCTACACCTTC. Translation gives CASELRGPGGYTF.

This rearrangement joins TRBV13 to TRBJ2-4; 9 bases are shared with TRBD1. The CDR3 totals 15 residues. Germline V gene sequence: CDR1 PRHDT, CDR2 FYEKMQ (reference sequence). V was clipped by 6 bases and J by 2 bases; unmatched bases: 5. DNA of the CDR3: TGTGCCAGCAGATGGACAGGGGCGCCCAAAAACATTCAGTACTTC. It is translated as CASRWTGAPKNIQYF.

The V call is TRBV5-1, the J call TRBJ2-7; D perhaps matches TRBD2 (5 bases). V was cut by 0 bases and J by 2 bases, with 12 bases left in between. Germline CDR1 is SGHRS and CDR2 is YFSETQ. The length of the CDR3 is 15 residues. The CDR3 sequence: CASSLADGGTYEQYF. CDR3 nucleotides: TGCGCCAGCAGCTTGGCCGACGGAGGTACCTACGAGCAGTACTTC.

The chain couples TRBV24-1 to TRBJ1-1, with 12 bases that match TRBD1. The CDR3 length is 15 residues. Germline CDR1 KGHDR, CDR2 SFDVKD. The V segment lost 10 bases and the J segment 1 base; nucleotides outside the gene matches: 6. Written as DNA, the CDR3 is TGTGCCACTACCGGGACAGGGGGCAAGAACACTGAAGCTTTCTTT. Translated, it gives CATTGTGGKNTEAFF.

V and J are TRBV28 and TRBJ1-1; D not resolved. The length of the CDR3 is 15 residues. V lost 3 bases and J lost 6, with 17 bases in between. In germline, CDR1 is MDHEN, CDR2 SYDVKM. The CDR3 coding sequence is TGTGCCAGCAGTTTGGGGAGGGCCGATTTCGCTGAAGCTTTCTTT. This gives the protein CASSLGRADFAEAFF.

This sequence joins TRBV28 and TRBJ1-1; D is unresolved. The CDR3 covers 14 residues. Germline loops: CDR1 MDHEN, CDR2 SYDVKM. Between the trimmed V and J ends, which lost 5 bases and 1 base, there was a span of 11 bases. The chain's CDR3 is CASSPGKQNTEAFF. DNA for the CDR3: TGTGCCAGCAGTCCGGGAAAACAGAACACTGAAGCTTTCTTT.

The chain is built from TRBV25-1 and TRBJ2-2, with D hard to call. The CDR3 extends over 13 amino acids. Trimming pared 0 bases from V and 5 bases from J, leaving 4 bases between. The germline CDR1 and CDR2 sequences are MGHDK and SYGVNS. Written as DNA, the CDR3 is TGTGCCAGCAGTGAATATAAAACCGGGGAGCTGTTTTTT. This codes for CASSEYKTGELFF.

V is TRBV14 and J is TRBJ2-1, with 7 bases fitting TRBD2. Unmatched junction bases numbered 2, after V lost 4 bases and J lost 8 bases. Germline values: CDR1 SGHDN, CDR2 FVKESK. This CDR3 spans 12 amino acids. CDR3 loop: CASSRRGDEQFF. In DNA form, the CDR3 reads TGTGCCAGCAGCCGCCGGGGGGATGAGCAGTTCTTC.

V gene TRBV19 combines with J gene TRBJ1-2; 7 nucleotides match TRBD1. The CDR3 spans 14 residues. After removal of 6 bases from V and 0 bases from J, the junction contained 4 bases not matched to a gene. Germline V lookup: CDR1 LNHDA, CDR2 SQIVND (reference sequence). CDR3 loop: CASSGTATNYGYTF. The CDR3 DNA follows: TGTGCCAGTAGCGGGACAGCCACTAACTATGGCTACACCTTC.

This sequence joins TRBV18 and TRBJ2-1, with TRBD2 matching over 15 bases. Trimming cost V 3 bases and J 8 bases; bases outside gene matches: 8. The CDR3 has 17 residues. The germline V gene encodes CDR1 KGHSH and CDR2 LQKENI. The chain's CDR3 is CASSPRTSGGVSDEQFF. DNA for the CDR3: TGTGCCAGCTCACCCCGGACTAGCGGGGGGGTTAGCGATGAGCAGTTCTTC.

The V call is TRBV19, the J call TRBJ2-7; tentatively, D is TRBD2 (6 bases). Germline CDR1 is LNHDA and CDR2 is SQIVND (reference sequence). The germline V and J ends were trimmed by 5 bases and 1 base, with 12 bases remaining between them. The length of the CDR3 is 14 residues. CDR3: CASSPASGSYEQYF. In DNA form, the CDR3 reads TGTGCCAGTAGTCCCGCCAGCGGGTCCTACGAGCAGTACTTC.

The J gene is TRBJ2-5, the V gene TRBV12-3 or TRBV12-4, with TRBD2 matching over 7 bases. This CDR3 has 13 amino acids. V was clipped by 3 bases and J by 4 bases; unmatched bases: 2. CDR3 coding DNA: TGTGCCAGCAGTTTGGGGGGGTTAGAGACCCAGTACTTC. It translates to CASSLGGLETQYF.

This chain links TRBV3-1 (or the pseudogene TRBV3-2) with TRBJ1-6; 7 bases line up with TRBD1. Per germline, CDR1 LGHDT and CDR2 YNNKEL (reference sequence). The CDR3 runs 14 residues. Trimming cost V 4 bases and J 5 bases; bases outside gene matches: 2. This CDR3 is CASSPGQHNSPLHF. The CDR3 DNA is TGTGCCAGCAGCCCGGGACAGCATAATTCACCCCTCCACTTT.

This chain joins TRBV28 and TRBJ2-7; a possible D gene is TRBD2 (5 bases). V lost 2 bases, J lost 5 bases, and 13 bases lay in between. The CDR3 length is 14 residues. CDR1 is MDHEN and CDR2 is SYDVKM in the germline V gene. The CDR3 DNA follows: TGTGCCAGCAGTTTAGCACGGACTTCAAACGAGCAGTACTTC. Residues: CASSLARTSNEQYF.

A few counts support this clone. This rearrangement joins TRBV9 to TRBJ2-7; TRBD2 matches at 7 bases. V lost 0 bases to trimming and J lost 0 bases; unmatched junction nucleotides: 3. CDR3 length equals 15 residues. CDR1 and CDR2 (germline): SGDLS, YYNGEE. The CDR3 region is CASSVGRGSSYEQYF. In DNA form, the CDR3 reads TGTGCCAGCAGCGTAGGGCGGGGGAGCTCCTACGAGCAGTACTTC.

This rearrangement joins TRBV7-9 to TRBJ2-7; 8 bases agree with TRBD2. Germline V gives CDR1 SEHNR, CDR2 FQNEAQ (reference sequence). The J segment lost 1 base and the V segment lost 3 bases, leaving 5 bases of the junction unmatched. The CDR3 runs 15 residues. CDR3 DNA sequence: TGTGCCAGCAGCTTCCCCCGGGGGGGTTCCTACGAGCAGTACTTC. Amino acids: CASSFPRGGSYEQYF.

The chain employs TRBV10-3 and TRBJ1-6; weak D call: TRBD1 (6 bases). Per the germline V gene, CDR1 is ENHRY and CDR2 is SYGVKD. Trimming removed 10 bases at V and 7 bases at J, with 14 bases between. The CDR3 length is 13 residues. CDR3 sequence reads: CATLDRSNSPLHF. CDR3 DNA sequence: TGTGCCACACTAGACAGGTCAAATTCACCCCTCCACTTT.

In this sample, this clone turned up once. This chain uses TRBV5-4 with TRBJ2-7, with D perhaps matching TRBD2 (5 bases). The CDR3 length is 14 residues. Germline values: CDR1 SGHNT, CDR2 YYREEE (reference sequence). Deletions cut 4 bases from V and 5 bases from J, with 16 bases between. The CDR3 nucleotides read TGTGCCAGCAGCCCATCAAGGTCCGGGGACGAGCAGTACTTC. Amino acids: CASSPSRSGDEQYF.

CDR3 region: CAWTGGTRGQPQHF. The CDR3 bases are TGTGCCTGGACAGGGGGGACTCGGGGTCAGCCCCAGCATTTT. The chain couples TRBV30 to TRBJ1-5, with 7 nucleotides matching TRBD1. The CDR3 extends over 14 amino acids. From germline, CDR1 is GTSNPN and CDR2 SVGIG (reference sequence). V dropped 4 bases and J dropped 6; count of bases not matched to a gene: 9.

The chain is built from TRBV28 and TRBJ2-7; tentatively, D is TRBD2 (6 bases). CDR3 length: 16 amino acids. CDR1 MDHEN and CDR2 SYDVKM come from the germline V gene. V was pared by 4 bases and J by 5 bases, with 21 bases between. The CDR3 sequence is CASSSATSQTSNEQYF. The CDR3 DNA reads as TGTGCCAGCAGTTCGGCGACTAGTCAGACCTCTAACGAGCAGTACTTC.

V and J are TRBV15 and TRBJ1-4, with D unresolved. The CDR3 has 13 residues. Per germline, CDR1 LNHNV and CDR2 YYDKDF (reference sequence). V was pared by 1 base and J by 7 bases, with 7 bases between. CDR3 residues: CATSRGSFEKLFF. The CDR3 DNA follows: TGTGCCACCAGCAGAGGTTCTTTTGAAAAACTGTTTTTT. Full variable domain (missing parts from reference TRBV15 and TRBJ1-4): DAMVIQNPRYQVTQFGKPVTLSCSQTLNHNVMYWYQQKSSQAPKLLFHYYDKDFNNEADTPDNFQSRRPNTSFCFLDIRSPGLGDTAMYLCATSRGSFEKLFFGSGTQLSVL.

V is TRBV5-1 and J is TRBJ1-1; D is possibly TRBD1 (5 bases). This CDR3 has 14 residues. Per germline, CDR1 SGHRS and CDR2 YFSETQ. The ends were cut back, 5 bases at V and 2 bases at J, with 13 bases in the middle. The CDR3 nucleotides read TGCGCCAGCAGAACGGGGACTGACAACACTGAAGCTTTCTTT. Translation gives CASRTGTDNTEAFF. Full variable domain (outside the CDR3, taken from reference TRBV5-1 and TRBJ1-1): KAGVTQTPRYLIKTRGQQVTLSCSPISGHRSVSWYQQTPGQGLQFLFEYFSETQRNKGNFPGRFSGRQFSNSRSEMNVSTLELGDSALYLCASRTGTDNTEAFFGQGTRLTVV.

This clone was counted between two and nine times. V and J are TRBV27 and TRBJ2-7; TRBD1 aligns across 9 bases. This CDR3 is 15 amino acids long. J was trimmed by 5 bases and V by 2 bases; bases with no gene match: 7. Germline CDR1 reads MNHEY; CDR2 reads SMNVEV (reference sequence). DNA for the CDR3: TGTGCCAGCAGTTTAAGGGGGACAGGGTTTGACGAGCAGTACTTC. This codes for CASSLRGTGFDEQYF.

The chain uses TRBV27 and TRBJ1-5, with 7 bases lining up with TRBD1. This CDR3 is 14 amino acids long. V lost 5 bases to trimming and J lost 9 bases; unmatched junction nucleotides: 10. Germline CDR1 reads MNHEY; CDR2 reads SMNVEV (reference sequence). The CDR3 DNA follows: TGTGCCAGCAGTACAAGACAGGGACCTCGGCCCCAGCATTTT. Its protein is CASSTRQGPRPQHF.

The gene calls are TRBV4-2 and TRBJ2-7; TRBD1 is a possible D gene (6 bases). Germline loops: CDR1 LGHNA, CDR2 YNFKEQ. The CDR3 has 14 residues. V shed 4 bases and J shed 0 bases, with 10 bases lying between them. The CDR3 nucleotides are TGTGCCAGCAGCCCCGGACAGAACTCCTACGAGCAGTACTTC. It yields the protein CASSPGQNSYEQYF.

The chain combines TRBV9 with TRBJ1-2; D perhaps matches TRBD1 (6 bases). Trimming pared 4 bases from V and 4 bases from J, leaving 20 bases between. CDR3 length equals 16 residues. Germline V gene sequence: CDR1 SGDLS, CDR2 YYNGEE. CDR3 in amino acids: CASSTSPGQFGYGYTF. The CDR3 region has the DNA TGTGCCAGCAGCACAAGTCCCGGACAGTTCGGCTATGGCTACACCTTC.

The V and J genes are TRBV5-6 and TRBJ2-2, with a tentative D call TRBD1 (6 bases). CDR1 and CDR2 (germline): SGHDT, YYEEEE. V was shortened by 0 bases and J by 4 bases, with 16 bases between the two germline ends. The CDR3 is 17 residues long. CDR3 loop: CASSLAGQGPGTGELFF. The CDR3 DNA reads as TGTGCCAGCAGCTTGGCCGGGCAGGGGCCGGGCACCGGGGAGCTGTTTTTT.

This chain joins TRBV7-9 and TRBJ2-4, with D maybe TRBD2 (6 bases). The CDR3 loop spans 12 amino acids. Trimming cost V 1 base and J 11 bases, with 9 bases left between them. Per the germline V gene, CDR1 is SEHNR and CDR2 is FQNEAQ (reference sequence). The CDR3 sequence is CASSLEAGFQYF. The CDR3 DNA follows: TGTGCCAGCAGCTTAGAGGCGGGGTTTCAGTACTTC.